This T cell receptor beta chain was found in a study of blood T cell repertoires in COVID-19. With V trimmed by 2 bases and J by 8 bases, 7 bases remained unmatched. This CDR3 spans 15 amino acids. Germline assignment: CDR1 SGHAT and CDR2 FQNNGV. TCRdb's table, derived via immunoSEQ multiplex PCR, lists solely in-frame clones and lacks some. The data contain about 240,000 clones, approximately 83% of them singletons. The chain joins TRBV11-2 to TRBJ2-1, with TRBD1 matching 9 bases. This sequence was found in a woman aged 40 to 50 with acute COVID-19. The material sequenced was PBMCs or T cells enriched from blood (not recorded which). The CDR3 reads CASSLQPGQGHEQFF. CDR3 DNA: TGTGCCAGCAGCTTACAACCGGGACAGGGTCATGAGCAGTTCTTC.